These 17 T cell receptor beta chains were sequenced from one sample in a study of Graves' ophthalmopathy and Graves' hyperthyroidism. The authors amplified TCR beta CDR3 regions, and they did so from RNA transcripts for repertoire sequencing. The first-round RT-PCR employed HTBI primers together with the Qiagen OneStep RT-PCR kit. A multiplex PCR was then performed as the second round. TCRdb used MiXCR to reprocess the multiplex PCR reads, holding one entry per CDR3 protein. This sample has 500,000 to 700,000 distinct CDR3 sequences, with approximately 37% found just once. Sequences were obtained from peripheral blood or thyroid tissue (not recorded which). The receptors stem from an adult man with Graves' hyperthyroidism.

This clonotype was counted at least ten times. The chain combines TRBV19 with TRBJ1-1; possibly TRBD1 for D (6 bases). The CDR3 has 13 residues. V gave up 7 bases and J gave up 4 bases, with 13 bases separating them. Germline values: CDR1 LNHDA, CDR2 SQIVND (reference sequence). Here the CDR3 DNA reads TGTGCCAGTATTCCCGCAGGGGCCACTGAAGCTTTCTTT. This gives the protein CASIPAGATEAFF.

The sample holds a few counts of this clonotype. The chain couples TRBV20-1 to TRBJ1-1; 9 nucleotides align to TRBD1. The CDR3 is 17 residues long. Germline CDR1 DFQATT, CDR2 SNEGSKA (reference sequence). With 4 bases clipped from V and 1 base from J, the junction kept 13 bases outside the gene matches. CDR3 nucleotides: TGCAGTGCTAAAAGGACAGGGGCCCTAACTTCGAACACTGAAGCTTTCTTT. Encoded protein: CSAKRTGALTSNTEAFF.

This clonotype has at least ten counts. A single base separates this from a much larger clone, so it may be a read error. The chain uses TRBV5-1 and TRBJ1-2; D not resolved. The germline V gene has CDR1 SGHRS and CDR2 YFSETQ. The ends were cut back, 1 base at V and 3 bases at J, with 4 bases in the middle. The CDR3 is 12 amino acids. The chain's CDR3 is CASSLTDYGYTF. As DNA, the CDR3 is TGCGCCAGCAGCTTGACAGACTATGGCTACACCTTC.

J is TRBJ2-2 and V is TRBV28, with D unresolved. Germline CDR1 reads MDHEN; CDR2 reads SYDVKM. The CDR3 has 14 residues. V lost 4 bases and J lost 2, with 8 bases in between. In DNA form, the CDR3 reads TGTGCCAGCAGTTCATACTCCAACACCGGGGAGCTGTTTTTT. It translates to CASSSYSNTGELFF.

This chain uses TRBV10-3 with TRBJ1-1, with a weak D call TRBD1 (6 bases). There are 14 residues in the CDR3. Germline CDR1 is ENHRY and CDR2 is SYGVKD. Deletions cut 7 bases from V and 3 bases from J, with 15 bases between. The CDR3 loop is CAIKDRESDTEAFF. The DNA for the CDR3 is TGTGCCATCAAGGACAGAGAAAGCGACACTGAAGCTTTCTTT.

Comments on this clonotype: This likely comes from a read error, as the CDR3 has no conserved phenylalanine or tryptophan at its end. The CDR3, as DNA: TGCGCCAGCAGCTTCTCGGGGAGTTGGAACACTGAAGCTTTCCTT. This codes for CASSFSGSWNTEAFL. The J gene is TRBJ1-1, the V gene TRBV5-1; D is uncertain. Germline CDR1 is SGHRS and CDR2 is YFSETQ. The V end was cut by 2 bases, the J end by 1 base, with 12 bases between. The CDR3 runs 15 residues.

The chain links TRBV20-1 to TRBJ1-3, with D unresolved. This CDR3 is built from 15 residues. Germline V CDR1 and CDR2: DFQATT, SNEGSKA (reference sequence). V dropped 2 bases and J dropped 4 bases, with 15 bases sitting between them. This chain's CDR3 is CSARPPGSEGNTIYF. The CDR3 nucleotides are TGCAGTGCTAGACCCCCTGGTTCGGAGGGAAACACCATATATTTT.

This clonotype was recorded a few times. The V call is TRBV4-1, the J call TRBJ2-7; the match to TRBD1 covers 7 bases. Germline V gene sequence: CDR1 MGHRA, CDR2 YSYEKL. The CDR3 extends over 15 amino acids. The V and J ends lost 1 base and 4 bases, in that order; junction bases with no gene match: 7. CDR3 amino acids: CASSQVRQGLYEQYF. As DNA, the CDR3 is TGCGCCAGCAGCCAAGTTAGACAGGGTCTTTACGAGCAGTACTTC.

Details on this clonotype: The junction shows a germline mismatch at one end, possibly a read error. The chain is built from TRBV10-3 and TRBJ2-3, with 7 nucleotides matching TRBD2. The CDR3 is 18 residues long. The germline CDR1 and CDR2 sequences are ENHRY and SYGVKD. CDR3 in amino acids: CATSESWGGTLPPDTQYF. The DNA of the CDR3 is TGTGCCACCAGTGAGTCGTGGGGGGGGACGCTTCCCCCGGATACGCAGTATTTT.

This clonotype was counted many times. The chain recombines TRBV7-8 with TRBJ2-7; 8 bases are a match to TRBD1. After removal of 4 bases from V and 5 bases from J, the junction contained 4 bases not matched to a gene. Germline V gene sequence: CDR1 SGHVS, CDR2 FQNEAQ. The CDR3 is made up of 13 amino acids. The CDR3 sequence is CASSYDRGDEQYF. As DNA, the CDR3 is TGTGCCAGCAGCTATGACAGGGGTGACGAGCAGTACTTC. The complete variable domain, with remaining parts taken from reference TRBV7-8 and TRBJ2-7, reads GAGVSQSPRYKVAKRGQDVALRCDPISGHVSLFWYQQALGQGPEFLTYFQNEAQLDKSGLPSDRFFAERPEGSVSTLKIQRTQQEDSAVYLCASSYDRGDEQYFGPGTRLTVT.

The chain joins TRBV24-1 to TRBJ2-2; TRBD1 aligns across 10 bases. The CDR3 loop spans 16 amino acids. The germline gives CDR1 KGHDR, CDR2 SFDVKD. The trim removed 12 bases at V and 6 bases at J, leaving 15 bases unmatched. The CDR3 spells CAVERQGAASAGELFF. For the CDR3, the DNA is TGTGCCGTCGAGAGACAGGGGGCCGCCAGCGCCGGGGAGCTGTTTTTT.

The CDR3 nucleotides read TGTGCCAGCAGTAACCCCGGAGGGGGGGCTGGAAACACCATATATTTT. The encoded protein is CASSNPGGGAGNTIYF. The chain has TRBV25-1 and TRBJ1-3; tentatively, D is TRBD1 (6 bases). The CDR3 is 16 residues long. Germline CDR1 reads MGHDK; CDR2 reads SYGVNS. Trimming pared 5 bases from V and 2 bases from J, leaving 16 bases between.

This chain links TRBV28 with TRBJ1-2, with D perhaps TRBD1 (5 bases). V shed 5 bases and J shed 8 bases, with 18 bases lying between them. This CDR3 has 14 residues. Germline V gene data show CDR1 as MDHEN and CDR2 as SYDVKM. The CDR3 here is CASSPPGLRAGYTF. The DNA of the CDR3 is TGTGCCAGCAGTCCTCCGGGACTCCGGGCCGGCTACACCTTC.

The chain recombines TRBV20-1 with TRBJ2-7; D gene ambiguous. V was cut by 3 bases and J by 7 bases, with 7 bases left in between. Germline CDR1 DFQATT, CDR2 SNEGSKA (reference sequence). The CDR3 consists of 10 residues. CDR3 sequence reads: CSASGEEQYF. DNA for the CDR3: TGCAGTGCTAGTGGGGAAGAGCAGTACTTC.

The chain recombines TRBV7-2 with TRBJ2-7; TRBD1 or TRBD2 may be the D gene (7 bases each). This CDR3 comprises 17 residues. Trimming pared 2 bases from V and 6 bases from J, leaving 23 bases between. The V gene's germline CDR1 is SGHTA and CDR2 FQGNSA. This CDR3 is CASSLRSAGGGLCEQYF. CDR3 bases: TGTGCCAGCAGCTTAAGGTCGGCAGGGGGAGGGCTTTGCGAGCAGTACTTC. Full variable domain (outside the CDR3, taken from reference TRBV7-2 and TRBJ2-7): GAGVSQSPSNKVTEKGKDVELRCDPISGHTALYWYRQSLGQGLEFLIYFQGNSAPDKSGLPSDRFSAERTGGSVSTLTIQRTQQEDSAVYLCASSLRSAGGGLCEQYFGPGTRLTVT.

Comments on this clonotype: A much larger clone sits a single nucleotide away, making a read error possible. The rearrangement links TRBV6-5 to TRBJ1-6; the D is unclear. V was trimmed by 2 bases and J by 5 bases, leaving 7 bases between them. Per the germline V gene, CDR1 is MNHEY and CDR2 is SVGAGI. The CDR3 consists of 14 residues. Here the CDR3 reads CASSYVTNNSPLHF. As DNA, the CDR3 is TGTGCCAGCAGTTACGTGACAAATAATTCACCCCTCCACTTT.

The V and J genes are TRBV20-1 and TRBJ2-7; 10 bases line up with TRBD2. The J call is uncertain, as TRBJ2-1 better fits the DNA end. Germline-derived CDR1 and CDR2 are DFQATT and SNEGSKA (reference sequence). The CDR3 covers 15 residues. The CDR3 is CSARGASGSNNEQFF. In DNA, the CDR3 is TGCAGTGCTAGAGGGGCTAGCGGGAGTAACAATGAGCAGTTCTTC.